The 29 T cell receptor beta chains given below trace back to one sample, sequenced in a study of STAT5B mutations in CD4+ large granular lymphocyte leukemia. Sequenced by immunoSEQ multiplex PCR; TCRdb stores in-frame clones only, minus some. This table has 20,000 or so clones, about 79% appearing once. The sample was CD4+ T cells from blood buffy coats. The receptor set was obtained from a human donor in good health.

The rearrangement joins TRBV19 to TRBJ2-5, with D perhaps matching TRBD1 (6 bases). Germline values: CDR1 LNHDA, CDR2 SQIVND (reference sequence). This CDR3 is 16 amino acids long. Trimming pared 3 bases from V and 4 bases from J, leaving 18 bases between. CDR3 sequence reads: CASSIAGTRGLETQYF. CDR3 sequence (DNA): TGTGCCAGTAGTATTGCCGGGACCAGGGGCTTAGAGACCCAGTACTTC.

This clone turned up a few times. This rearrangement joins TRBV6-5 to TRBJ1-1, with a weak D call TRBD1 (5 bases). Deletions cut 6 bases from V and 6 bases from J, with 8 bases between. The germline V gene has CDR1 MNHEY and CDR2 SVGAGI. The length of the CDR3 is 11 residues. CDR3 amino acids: CASRDISEAFF. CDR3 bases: TGTGCCAGCAGGGACATCTCTGAAGCTTTCTTT.

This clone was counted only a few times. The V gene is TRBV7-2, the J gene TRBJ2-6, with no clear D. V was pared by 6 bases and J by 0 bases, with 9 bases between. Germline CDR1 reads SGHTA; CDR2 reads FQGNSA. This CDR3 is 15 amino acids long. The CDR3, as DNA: TGTGCCAGCAGTAAACAGCGCTCTGGGGCCAACGTCCTGACTTTC. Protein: CASSKQRSGANVLTF.

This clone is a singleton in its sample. This chain's CDR3 is CASSSRGAGTDTQYF. CDR3 bases: TGTGCCAGCAGCTCGCGGGGGGCCGGCACAGATACGCAGTATTTT. This chain uses TRBV7-2 with TRBJ2-3, with TRBD2 matching over 8 bases. The length of the CDR3 is 15 residues. V was clipped by 4 bases and J by 1 base; unmatched bases: 4. CDR1 is SGHTA, CDR2 FQGNSA, per germline.

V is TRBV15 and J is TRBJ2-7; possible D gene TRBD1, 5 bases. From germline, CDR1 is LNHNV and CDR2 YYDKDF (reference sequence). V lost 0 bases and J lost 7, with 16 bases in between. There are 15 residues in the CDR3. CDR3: CATSRDLKGIGEQYF. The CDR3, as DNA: TGTGCCACCAGCAGAGATCTGAAGGGGATCGGGGAGCAGTACTTC.

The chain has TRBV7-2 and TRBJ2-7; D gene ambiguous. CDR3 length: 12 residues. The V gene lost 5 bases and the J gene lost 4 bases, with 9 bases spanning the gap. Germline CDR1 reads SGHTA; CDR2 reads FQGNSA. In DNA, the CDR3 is TGTGCCAGCAGCGCTCTACTTTACGAGCAGTACTTC. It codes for CASSALLYEQYF.

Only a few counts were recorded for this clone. CDR3 loop: CASSQNVNQPQHF. The CDR3 region has the DNA TGCGCCAGCAGCCAAAACGTAAATCAGCCCCAGCATTTT. This chain connects TRBV4-3 to TRBJ1-5; D unclear. Looked up from germline, CDR1 is LGHNA and CDR2 is YSLEER. This CDR3 has 13 amino acids. Between the trimmed V and J ends, which lost 2 bases and 4 bases, there was a span of 6 bases.

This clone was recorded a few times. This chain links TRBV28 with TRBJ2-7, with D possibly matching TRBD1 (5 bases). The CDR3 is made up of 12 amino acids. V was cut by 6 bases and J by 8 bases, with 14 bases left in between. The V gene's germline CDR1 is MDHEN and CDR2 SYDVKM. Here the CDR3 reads CASRGAAHKQYF. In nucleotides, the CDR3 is TGTGCCAGCAGAGGGGCCGCTCATAAGCAGTACTTC.

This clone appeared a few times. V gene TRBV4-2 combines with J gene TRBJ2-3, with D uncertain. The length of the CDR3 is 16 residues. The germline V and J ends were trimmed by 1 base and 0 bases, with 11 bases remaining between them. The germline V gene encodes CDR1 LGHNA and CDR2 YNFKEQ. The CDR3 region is CASSQGLLLSTDTQYF. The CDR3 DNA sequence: TGTGCCAGCAGCCAAGGACTTTTGCTTAGCACAGATACGCAGTATTTT.

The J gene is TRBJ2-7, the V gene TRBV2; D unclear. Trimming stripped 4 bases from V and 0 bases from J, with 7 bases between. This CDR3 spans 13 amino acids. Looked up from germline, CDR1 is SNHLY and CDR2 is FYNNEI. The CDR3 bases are TGTGCCAGCAGTGCCAAAAGCTCCTACGAGCAGTACTTC. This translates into CASSAKSSYEQYF.

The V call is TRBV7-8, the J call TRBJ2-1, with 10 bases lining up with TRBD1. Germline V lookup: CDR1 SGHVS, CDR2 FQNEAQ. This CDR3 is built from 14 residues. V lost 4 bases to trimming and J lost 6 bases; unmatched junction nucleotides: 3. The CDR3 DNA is TGTGCCAGCAGCTGGACAGGGGGAATCAATGAGCAGTTCTTC. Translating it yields CASSWTGGINEQFF.

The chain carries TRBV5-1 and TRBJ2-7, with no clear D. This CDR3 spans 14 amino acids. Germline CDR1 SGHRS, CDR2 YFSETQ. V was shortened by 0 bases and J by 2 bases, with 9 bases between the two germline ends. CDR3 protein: CASSLGGSAYEQYF. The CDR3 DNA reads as TGCGCCAGCAGCTTGGGCGGCTCAGCCTACGAGCAGTACTTC.

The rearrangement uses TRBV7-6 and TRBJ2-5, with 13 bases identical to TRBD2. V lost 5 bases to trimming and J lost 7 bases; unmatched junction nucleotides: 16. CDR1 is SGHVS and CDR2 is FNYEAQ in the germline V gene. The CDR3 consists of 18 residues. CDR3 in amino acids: CASSPRTSGSMKLGTQYF. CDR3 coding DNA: TGTGCCAGCAGCCCTCGGACTAGCGGGAGCATGAAGCTGGGGACCCAGTACTTC.

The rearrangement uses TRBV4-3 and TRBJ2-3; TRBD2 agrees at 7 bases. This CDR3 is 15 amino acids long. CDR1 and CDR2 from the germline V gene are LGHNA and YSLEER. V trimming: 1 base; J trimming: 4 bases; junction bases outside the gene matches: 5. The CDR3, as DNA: TGCGCCAGCAGCCAAGGGGGGAGGGCCGCAGATACGCAGTATTTT. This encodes CASSQGGRAADTQYF.

The CDR3 nucleotides read TGTGCCAGCAGCGATAGCGGGGGGGCCTACAATGAGCAGTTCTTC. The encoded protein is CASSDSGGAYNEQFF. The chain carries TRBV6-4 and TRBJ2-1; 11 bases align to TRBD2. The CDR3 runs 15 residues. J lost 2 bases, V lost 6 bases, and 3 bases had no gene match. Germline V gives CDR1 MRHNA, CDR2 SNTAGT.

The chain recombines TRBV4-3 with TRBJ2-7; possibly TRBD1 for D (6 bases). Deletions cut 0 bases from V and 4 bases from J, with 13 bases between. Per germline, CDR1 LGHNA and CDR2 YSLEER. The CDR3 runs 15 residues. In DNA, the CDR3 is TGCGCCAGCAGCCAAGAAAACAGGGCTATTTACGAGCAGTACTTC. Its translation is CASSQENRAIYEQYF.

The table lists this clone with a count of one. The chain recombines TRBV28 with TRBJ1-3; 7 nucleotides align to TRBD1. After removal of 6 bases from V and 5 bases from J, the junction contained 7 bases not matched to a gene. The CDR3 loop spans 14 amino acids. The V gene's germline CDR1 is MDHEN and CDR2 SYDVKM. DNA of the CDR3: TGTGCCAGCAGCACTGGGACAGAGAGAAACACCATATATTTT. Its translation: CASSTGTERNTIYF.

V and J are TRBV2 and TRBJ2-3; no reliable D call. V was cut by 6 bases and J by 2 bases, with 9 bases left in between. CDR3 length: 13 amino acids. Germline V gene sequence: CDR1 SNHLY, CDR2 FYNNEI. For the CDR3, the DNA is TGTGCCAGCAGGGACCAGCACACAGATACGCAGTATTTT. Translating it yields CASRDQHTDTQYF.

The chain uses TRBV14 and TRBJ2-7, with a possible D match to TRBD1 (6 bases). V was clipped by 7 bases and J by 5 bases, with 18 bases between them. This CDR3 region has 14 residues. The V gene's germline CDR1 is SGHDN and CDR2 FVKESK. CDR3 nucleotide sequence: TGTGCCAGCACCGAGCAGGGGAATGTTGACGAGCAGTACTTC. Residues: CASTEQGNVDEQYF. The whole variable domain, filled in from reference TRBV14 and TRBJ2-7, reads EAGVTQFPSHSVIEKGQTVTLRCDPISGHDNLYWYRRVMGKEIKFLLHFVKESKQDESGMPNNRFLAERTGGTYSTLKVQPAELEDSGVYFCASTEQGNVDEQYFGPGTRLTVT.

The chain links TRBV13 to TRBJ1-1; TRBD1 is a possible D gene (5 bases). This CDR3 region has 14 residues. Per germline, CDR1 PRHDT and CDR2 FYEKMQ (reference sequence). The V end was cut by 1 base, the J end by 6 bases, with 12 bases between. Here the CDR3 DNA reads TGTGCCAGCAGCTTAGTCACAGGCCTCTCTGAAGCTTTCTTT. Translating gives CASSLVTGLSEAFF.

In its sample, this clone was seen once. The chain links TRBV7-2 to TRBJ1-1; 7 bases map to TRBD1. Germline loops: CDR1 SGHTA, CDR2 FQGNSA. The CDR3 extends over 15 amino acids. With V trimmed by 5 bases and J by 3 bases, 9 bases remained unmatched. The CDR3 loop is CASSTQQGKYTEAFF. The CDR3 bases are TGTGCCAGCAGCACACAACAGGGGAAGTACACTGAAGCTTTCTTT.

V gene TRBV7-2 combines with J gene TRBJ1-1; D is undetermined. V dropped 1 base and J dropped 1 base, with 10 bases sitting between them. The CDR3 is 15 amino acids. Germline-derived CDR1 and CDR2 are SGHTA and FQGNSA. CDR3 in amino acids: CASSLEAGRNTEAFF. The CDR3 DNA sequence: TGTGCCAGCAGCTTAGAAGCAGGTCGGAACACTGAAGCTTTCTTT.

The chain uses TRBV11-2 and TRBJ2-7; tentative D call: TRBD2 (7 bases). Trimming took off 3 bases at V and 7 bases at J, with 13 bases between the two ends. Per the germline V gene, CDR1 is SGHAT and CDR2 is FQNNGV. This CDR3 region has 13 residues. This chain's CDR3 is CASSLERGGEQYF. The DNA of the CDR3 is TGTGCCAGCAGCTTGGAGAGGGGGGGGGAGCAGTACTTC.

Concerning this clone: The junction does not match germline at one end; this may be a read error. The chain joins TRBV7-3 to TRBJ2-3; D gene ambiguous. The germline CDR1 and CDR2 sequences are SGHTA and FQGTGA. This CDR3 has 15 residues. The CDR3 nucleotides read TGTGCCAGCAGTTTAACCCTGATTGGCACAGATACGCAGTATTTT. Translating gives CASSLTLIGTDTQYF. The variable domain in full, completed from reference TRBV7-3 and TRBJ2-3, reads GAGVSQTPSNKVTEKGKYVELRCDPISGHTALYWYRQSLGQGPEFLIYFQGTGAADDSGLPNDRFFAVRPEGSVSTLKIQRTERGDSAVYLCASSLTLIGTDTQYFGPGTRLTVL.

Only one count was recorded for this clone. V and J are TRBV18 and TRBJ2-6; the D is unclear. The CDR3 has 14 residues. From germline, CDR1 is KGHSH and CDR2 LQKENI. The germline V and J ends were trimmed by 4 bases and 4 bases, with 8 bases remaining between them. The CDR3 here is CASSQVSGANVLTF. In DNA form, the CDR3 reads TGTGCCAGCTCACAAGTGTCAGGGGCCAACGTCCTGACTTTC. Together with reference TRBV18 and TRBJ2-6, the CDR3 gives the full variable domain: NAGVMQNPRHLVRRRGQEARLRCSPMKGHSHVYWYRQLPEEGLKFMVYLQKENIIDESGMPKERFSAEFPKEGPSILRIQQVVRGDSAAYFCASSQVSGANVLTFGAGSRLTVL.

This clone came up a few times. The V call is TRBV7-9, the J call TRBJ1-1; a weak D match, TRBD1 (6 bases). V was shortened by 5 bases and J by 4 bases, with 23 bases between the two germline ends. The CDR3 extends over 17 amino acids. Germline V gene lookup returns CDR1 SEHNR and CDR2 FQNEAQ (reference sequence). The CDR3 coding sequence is TGTGCCAGCAGCCCCCGAAGGGTGGGGGGGCGCGGCACTGAAGCTTTCTTT. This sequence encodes CASSPRRVGGRGTEAFF.

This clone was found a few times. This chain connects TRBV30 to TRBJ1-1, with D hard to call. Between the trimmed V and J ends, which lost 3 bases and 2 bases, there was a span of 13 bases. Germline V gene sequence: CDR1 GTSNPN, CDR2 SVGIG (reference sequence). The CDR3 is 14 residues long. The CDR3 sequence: CAWSGGLTNTEAFF. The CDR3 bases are TGTGCCTGGAGCGGAGGGCTGACAAACACTGAAGCTTTCTTT.

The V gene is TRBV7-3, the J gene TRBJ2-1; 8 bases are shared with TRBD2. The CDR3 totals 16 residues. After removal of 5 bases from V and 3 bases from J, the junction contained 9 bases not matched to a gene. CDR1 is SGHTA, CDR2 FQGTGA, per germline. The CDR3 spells CASSPMTSAFYNEQFF. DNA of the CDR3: TGTGCCAGCAGCCCGATGACTAGCGCTTTCTACAATGAGCAGTTCTTC.

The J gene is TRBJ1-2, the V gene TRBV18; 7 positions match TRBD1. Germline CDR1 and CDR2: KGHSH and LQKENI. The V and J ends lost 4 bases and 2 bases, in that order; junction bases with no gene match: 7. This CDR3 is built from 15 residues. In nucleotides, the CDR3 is TGTGCCAGCTCACAGGGGGCTGCGCTCAACTATGGCTACACCTTC. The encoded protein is CASSQGAALNYGYTF. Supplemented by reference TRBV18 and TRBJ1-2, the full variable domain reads NAGVMQNPRHLVRRRGQEARLRCSPMKGHSHVYWYRQLPEEGLKFMVYLQKENIIDESGMPKERFSAEFPKEGPSILRIQQVVRGDSAAYFCASSQGAALNYGYTFGSGTRLTVV.